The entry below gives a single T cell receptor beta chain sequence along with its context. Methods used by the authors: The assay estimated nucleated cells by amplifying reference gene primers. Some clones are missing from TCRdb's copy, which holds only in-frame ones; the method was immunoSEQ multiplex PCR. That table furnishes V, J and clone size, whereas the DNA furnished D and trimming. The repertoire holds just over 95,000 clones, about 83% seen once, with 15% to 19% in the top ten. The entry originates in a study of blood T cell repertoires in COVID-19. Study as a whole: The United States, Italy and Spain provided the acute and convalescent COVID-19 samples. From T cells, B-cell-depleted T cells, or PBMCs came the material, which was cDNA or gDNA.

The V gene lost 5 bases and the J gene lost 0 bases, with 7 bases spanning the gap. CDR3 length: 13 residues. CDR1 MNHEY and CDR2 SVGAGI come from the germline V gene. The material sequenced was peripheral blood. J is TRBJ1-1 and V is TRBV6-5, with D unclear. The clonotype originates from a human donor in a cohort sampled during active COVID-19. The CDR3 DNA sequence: TGTGCCAGCAGTCGGGTAATGAACACTGAAGCTTTCTTT. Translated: CASSRVMNTEAFF.